This passage covers 9 T cell receptor beta chains from one sample sequenced in a study of regulatory T cells in long-lasting Graves disease. HTBI primers from iRepertoire and Arm-PCR of CDR3 regions yielded the TCR beta libraries. TCRdb re-derived calls from the multiplex PCR reads in MiXCR, one entry per CDR3 protein. The data show about 660,000 distinct CDR3 sequences, 25% to 30% seen once. The time point here: persistent/refractory GD, antithyroid drugs over 5 years with positive TRAb. With RNA extracted from PBMCs as input, the TCR library was made. The sequences come from peripheral blood mononuclear cells (PBMCs), collected when the disease was refractory, from a patient treated with antithyroid drugs. The receptors derive from a female donor with Graves disease.

This clonotype was detected a few times. The chain employs TRBV27 and TRBJ1-2; 8 bases are a match to TRBD1. The CDR3 runs 16 residues. V shed 7 bases, J shed 0 bases, and the junction held 10 bases outside the gene matches. CDR1 is MNHEY, CDR2 SMNVEV, per germline (reference sequence). CDR3 DNA sequence: TGTGCCAGCAAGGTGCAGGGGGCCTCAGCTAACTATGGCTACACCTTC. Amino acids: CASKVQGASANYGYTF.

There are a few counts of this clonotype. The J gene is TRBJ1-2, the V gene TRBV14, with D tentatively TRBD1 (5 bases). Germline-derived CDR1 and CDR2 are SGHDN and FVKESK. V was shortened by 4 bases and J by 6 bases, with 12 bases between the two germline ends. The CDR3 runs 13 residues. DNA for the CDR3: TGTGCCAGCAGCCCAACCGGGACTGATGGCTACACCTTC. It is translated as CASSPTGTDGYTF.

V gene TRBV4-1 combines with J gene TRBJ1-2, with D maybe TRBD1 (5 bases). Germline V gives CDR1 MGHRA, CDR2 YSYEKL. V dropped 1 base and J dropped 5 bases, with 17 bases sitting between them. The CDR3 covers 16 residues. In DNA form, the CDR3 reads TGCGCCAGCAGCCAAGTAGTTCGGGGCCCTATGTATGGCTACACCTTC. Translated, it gives CASSQVVRGPMYGYTF.

CDR3 nucleotide sequence: TGCAGTGCAACGGGACTAGTCCCAGGGTACTTC. Amino acid sequence: CSATGLVPGYF. This sequence joins TRBV20-1 and TRBJ2-7, with 8 nucleotides matching TRBD2. CDR3 size: 11 residues. Germline values: CDR1 DFQATT, CDR2 SNEGSKA (reference sequence). With V trimmed by 6 bases and J by 12 bases, 10 bases remained unmatched.

The J gene is TRBJ2-2, the V gene TRBV20-1; 14 positions match TRBD2. The CDR3 runs to 16 residues. The germline V gene has CDR1 DFQATT and CDR2 SNEGSKA (reference sequence). Trimming took 6 bases from V and 7 from J; bases not matched to a gene: 10. CDR3 in amino acids: CSARLAGGPRGGELFF. The CDR3 DNA sequence: TGCAGTGCCAGACTAGCGGGAGGGCCTCGGGGCGGGGAGCTGTTTTTT.

In this sample, this clonotype turned up many times. The genes are TRBV2 and TRBJ1-2; D is perhaps TRBD1 (6 bases). The CDR3 extends over 16 amino acids. Germline V gene data show CDR1 as SNHLY and CDR2 as FYNNEI. Trimming shortened V by 4 bases and J by 0 bases, and 15 bases separated the two germline ends. Written as DNA, the CDR3 is TGTGCCAGCAGTGGCCGGACAGTACTAGCTAACTATGGCTACACCTTC. Its translation: CASSGRTVLANYGYTF.

V usage is TRBV7-9 and J usage is TRBJ1-4; tentatively, D is TRBD1 (6 bases). This CDR3 comprises 14 residues. Per germline, CDR1 SEHNR and CDR2 FQNEAQ (reference sequence). V was trimmed by 5 bases and J by 7 bases, leaving 14 bases between them. This chain's CDR3 is CASSPGAASEKLFF. The DNA for the CDR3 is TGTGCCAGCAGCCCAGGGGCAGCCAGTGAAAAACTGTTTTTT.

The rearrangement links TRBV30 to TRBJ1-1; D is ambiguous. V gave up 3 bases and J gave up 0 bases, with 8 bases separating them. The CDR3 runs 13 residues. Germline-derived CDR1 and CDR2 are GTSNPN and SVGIG (reference sequence). CDR3 loop: CAWRGIMNTEAFF. CDR3 nucleotide sequence: TGTGCCTGGAGGGGAATCATGAACACTGAAGCTTTCTTT.

This clonotype was detected a few times. The chain recombines TRBV12-3 or TRBV12-4 with TRBJ1-2; D uncertain. The V gene lost 5 bases and the J gene lost 9 bases, with 13 bases spanning the gap. The CDR3 runs 12 residues. This CDR3 is CASSPSGRSYTF. For the CDR3, the DNA is TGTGCCAGCAGTCCCTCGGGTCGGAGCTACACCTTC.